The 30 T cell receptor beta chains below all came from one sample that was sequenced in a study of shared clonotypes between healthy human individuals. TCRdb keeps only in-frame clones here, not all; method: immunoSEQ multiplex PCR. The top ten clones hold roughly an eighth of a sample with about 480,000 clones, 60% to 80% of them seen once. The sequenced material came from PBMCs. The source is a woman between 40 and 55 years old in good health. Some clones in this sample may be carry-over from other donors' samples.

This chain connects TRBV2 to TRBJ2-5, with TRBD2 matching 10 bases. In germline, CDR1 is SNHLY, CDR2 FYNNEI. V lost 2 bases and J lost 11; bases outside the gene matches: 5. The CDR3 consists of 13 residues. CDR3: CASSERLAGAQYF. The CDR3 DNA sequence: TGTGCCAGCAGTGAAAGGCTAGCGGGGGCTCAGTACTTC.

The V gene is TRBV7-6, the J gene TRBJ2-7, with D perhaps TRBD1 (5 bases). In germline, CDR1 is SGHVS, CDR2 FNYEAQ. Between the trimmed V and J ends, which lost 5 bases and 0 bases, there was a span of 17 bases. The CDR3 covers 16 residues. In DNA form, the CDR3 reads TGTGCCAGCAGCGAACTCAAAGGGGCCAGCTCCTACGAGCAGTACTTC. Amino acid sequence: CASSELKGASSYEQYF.

On this clone: This CDR3 is also generated by other DNA sequences in the sample. V usage is TRBV27 and J usage is TRBJ2-1; 11 bases map to TRBD2. This CDR3 contains 14 residues. V trimming: 2 bases; J trimming: 6 bases; junction bases outside the gene matches: 0. The germline CDR1 and CDR2 sequences are MNHEY and SMNVEV (reference sequence). The CDR3 DNA follows: TGTGCCAGCAGTTTAGGACTAGCGGGCAATGAGCAGTTCTTC. Protein product: CASSLGLAGNEQFF.

The rearrangement uses TRBV21-1 and TRBJ2-1; TRBD1 is taken as the D call from the table, unchecked against the DNA. TRBV21-1 is a pseudogene segment. This CDR3 comprises 15 residues. The CDR3 nucleotides are TGTGCCAGCAGCGCGTCGGGACAGGGGGTCAATGAGCAGTTCTTC. It specifies CASSASGQGVNEQFF.

The chain has TRBV7-6 and TRBJ1-2; 7 bases line up with TRBD1. V was pared by 5 bases and J by 4 bases, with 10 bases of the junction left unmatched. CDR1 is SGHVS, CDR2 FNYEAQ, per germline. The CDR3 runs 15 residues. The CDR3 nucleotides are TGTGCCAGCAGCCCTAATCAGGGGGTCACCTATGGCTACACCTTC. Translated, it gives CASSPNQGVTYGYTF. Full variable domain (missing parts from reference TRBV7-6 and TRBJ1-2): GAGVSQSPRYKVTKRGQDVALRCDPISGHVSLYWYRQALGQGPEFLTYFNYEAQQDKSGLPNDRFSAERPEGSISTLTIQRTEQRDSAMYRCASSPNQGVTYGYTFGSGTRLTVV.

The table lists this clone with a few counts. The V call is TRBV12-5, the J call TRBJ1-5, with 7 nucleotides matching TRBD1. This CDR3 has 14 residues. Unmatched junction bases numbered 9, after V lost 7 bases and J lost 6 bases. In germline, CDR1 is LGHNT, CDR2 FRNRAP. Here the CDR3 reads CASARSGGGQPQHF. CDR3 sequence (DNA): TGTGCTAGTGCTCGTTCAGGGGGAGGTCAGCCCCAGCATTTT. Full variable domain (rest looked up from reference TRBV12-5 and TRBJ1-5): DARVTQTPRHKVTEMGQEVTMRCQPILGHNTVFWYRQTMMQGLELLAYFRNRAPLDDSGMPKDRFSAEMPDATLATLKIQPSEPRDSAVYFCASARSGGGQPQHFGDGTRLSIL.

This chain uses TRBV5-4 with TRBJ1-4; perhaps TRBD1 as D (5 bases). Trimming shortened V by 0 bases and J by 5 bases, and 8 bases separated the two germline ends. The CDR3 runs to 14 residues. Germline V lookup: CDR1 SGHNT, CDR2 YYREEE (reference sequence). CDR3 sequence reads: CASSLGQRNEKLFF. Written as DNA, the CDR3 is TGTGCCAGCAGCTTGGGACAGAGAAATGAAAAACTGTTTTTT.

This clone has a handful of counts. The CDR3 protein is CASSLVVGTGELFF. Here the CDR3 DNA reads TGTGCCAGCAGTTTAGTAGTGGGGACCGGGGAGCTGTTTTTT. The chain combines TRBV28 with TRBJ2-2; D ambiguous. The CDR3 loop spans 14 amino acids. Germline CDR1 MDHEN, CDR2 SYDVKM. Trimming took 2 bases from V and 5 from J, leaving 9 bases between them.

This clone was seen only once. The rearrangement links TRBV2 to TRBJ2-7; 11 bases line up with TRBD2. Germline V gene data show CDR1 as SNHLY and CDR2 as FYNNEI. V shed 3 bases, J shed 3 bases, and the junction held 10 bases outside the gene matches. CDR3 length: 17 residues. CDR3 DNA sequence: TGTGCCAGCAGTGACAGGGGTTCTAGCGGGAGGTACTACGAGCAGTACTTC. Protein product: CASSDRGSSGRYYEQYF.

This chain links TRBV9 with TRBJ2-3; 7 bases match TRBD2. CDR3 length equals 16 residues. The trim removed 2 bases at V and 0 bases at J, leaving 6 bases unmatched. Germline V gene data show CDR1 as SGDLS and CDR2 as YYNGEE. This CDR3 is CASSVGTTTSTDTQYF. The CDR3 DNA is TGTGCCAGCAGCGTCGGGACTACTACTAGCACAGATACGCAGTATTTT.

The J gene is TRBJ2-7, the V gene TRBV14, with TRBD2 matching 8 bases. Germline V gene sequence: CDR1 SGHDN, CDR2 FVKESK. The CDR3 extends over 16 amino acids. J gave up 0 bases and V 2 bases, and 6 bases lay outside the gene matches. This CDR3 reads CASSQRRGGISYEQYF. The CDR3 coding sequence is TGTGCCAGCAGCCAACGGCGCGGGGGGATCTCCTACGAGCAGTACTTC.

The rearrangement links TRBV7-8 to TRBJ2-1, with TRBD2 identical over 13 bases. Trimming at V came to 2 bases and at J to 3 bases, leaving 13 bases not matched to a gene. The CDR3 consists of 20 residues. CDR1 and CDR2 from the germline V gene are SGHVS and FQNEAQ. CDR3 sequence: CASSLWSRGLAGSNYNEQFF. CDR3 sequence (DNA): TGTGCCAGCAGCTTATGGAGTAGGGGACTAGCGGGGTCCAACTACAATGAGCAGTTCTTC.

The chain joins TRBV2 to TRBJ2-3; D unclear. V was trimmed by 3 bases and J by 2 bases, leaving 15 bases between them. CDR3 length: 16 amino acids. Looked up from germline, CDR1 is SNHLY and CDR2 is FYNNEI. This CDR3 reads CASSEIGSLYTDTQYF. In nucleotides, the CDR3 is TGTGCCAGCAGTGAGATTGGGTCGCTATACACAGATACGCAGTATTTT. Full variable domain (missing parts from reference TRBV2 and TRBJ2-3): EPEVTQTPSHQVTQMGQEVILRCVPISNHLYFYWYRQILGQKVEFLVSFYNNEISEKSEIFDDQFSVERPDGSNFTLKIRSTKLEDSAMYFCASSEIGSLYTDTQYFGPGTRLTVL.

This clone was recorded a few times. This specimen includes other DNA sequences encoding the same CDR3. J is TRBJ1-4 and V is TRBV7-2; D unresolved. Trimming removed 1 base at V and 0 bases at J, with 3 bases between. The CDR3 totals 14 residues. Germline assignment: CDR1 SGHTA and CDR2 FQGNSA. This chain's CDR3 is CASSLESTNEKLFF. The CDR3 DNA reads TGTGCCAGCAGCTTAGAGTCAACTAATGAAAAACTGTTTTTT.

This clone was counted a few times. The rearrangement uses TRBV4-2 and TRBJ2-7; no clear D gene. Germline V lookup: CDR1 LGHNA, CDR2 YNFKEQ. The CDR3 runs to 15 residues. V was pared by 0 bases and J by 0 bases, with 9 bases between. CDR3 in DNA: TGTGCCAGCAGCCAAGATGAAGGCGGCTCCTACGAGCAGTACTTC. Translated, it gives CASSQDEGGSYEQYF.

This clone was counted between two and nine times. This chain joins TRBV19 and TRBJ1-1, with D tentatively TRBD1 (5 bases). The CDR3 runs to 14 residues. Germline CDR1 reads LNHDA; CDR2 reads SQIVND (reference sequence). Trimming removed 3 bases at V and 1 base at J, with 9 bases between. The CDR3 spells CASSIWQGNTEAFF. In DNA, the CDR3 is TGTGCCAGTAGTATTTGGCAGGGGAACACTGAAGCTTTCTTT.

V gene TRBV6-5 combines with J gene TRBJ1-1, with D perhaps matching TRBD1 (6 bases). This CDR3 is built from 11 residues. Looked up from germline, CDR1 is MNHEY and CDR2 is SVGAGI. V lost 11 bases, J lost 4 bases, and 11 bases lay in between. CDR3 in DNA: TGTGCCGCCCGGGGGGCCACTGAAGCTTTCTTT. As protein: CAARGATEAFF.

This rearrangement joins TRBV7-2 to TRBJ2-1, with D maybe TRBD2 (5 bases). V was shortened by 0 bases and J by 3 bases, with 18 bases between the two germline ends. The V gene's germline CDR1 is SGHTA and CDR2 FQGNSA. The CDR3 length is 18 residues. CDR3 in amino acids: CASSLARVGDEFYNEQFF. The CDR3 DNA reads as TGTGCCAGCAGCTTAGCGAGGGTAGGTGACGAGTTCTACAATGAGCAGTTCTTC.

The chain carries TRBV30 and TRBJ2-7, with D maybe TRBD1 (5 bases). Trimming pared 5 bases from V and 5 bases from J, leaving 13 bases between. This CDR3 is built from 12 residues. Germline CDR1 is GTSNPN and CDR2 is SVGIG (reference sequence). The CDR3 DNA reads as TGTGCCTGGTGTGGGGCAGGGAACGAGCAGTACTTC. It codes for CAWCGAGNEQYF. Using reference TRBV30 and TRBJ2-7 for the parts outside the CDR3, the full variable domain is SQTIHQWPATLVQPVGSPLSLECTVEGTSNPNLYWYRQAAGRGLQLLFYSVGIGQISSEVPQNLSASRPQDRQFILSSKKLLLSDSGFYLCAWCGAGNEQYFGPGTRLTVT.

The V and J genes are TRBV7-2 and TRBJ2-7, with 14 bases that match TRBD2. The germline gives CDR1 SGHTA, CDR2 FQGNSA. This CDR3 is 17 amino acids long. V shed 5 bases, J shed 6 bases, and the junction held 12 bases outside the gene matches. For the CDR3, the DNA is TGTGCCAGCAGCCGCGTGTTGGGGACTAGCGGGAGAGGCGAGCAGTACTTC. Encoded protein: CASSRVLGTSGRGEQYF.

The V and J genes are TRBV27 and TRBJ1-5, with D tentatively TRBD1 (6 bases). This CDR3 contains 14 residues. Germline values: CDR1 MNHEY, CDR2 SMNVEV (reference sequence). Trimming shortened V by 10 bases and J by 2 bases, and 15 bases separated the two germline ends. The CDR3 DNA is TGTGCCACCGGTGGGGGGCGAGGCAATCAGCCCCAGCATTTT. Translated, it gives CATGGGRGNQPQHF.

This chain uses TRBV9 with TRBJ2-3; 9 nucleotides align to TRBD2. Germline trimming cut 4 bases from V and 6 bases from J; bases unmatched to any gene: 12. The CDR3 spans 16 residues. Germline CDR1 reads SGDLS; CDR2 reads YYNGEE. The CDR3 DNA is TGTGCCAGCAGCACCCTAGCGGGACTTGTAGGGGATACGCAGTATTTT. The encoded protein is CASSTLAGLVGDTQYF.

V usage is TRBV5-5 and J usage is TRBJ2-5, with 8 bases that match TRBD1. J was trimmed by 3 bases and V by 4 bases; bases with no gene match: 2. Germline CDR1 is SGHKS and CDR2 is YYEKEE (reference sequence). CDR3 size: 13 residues. CDR3 DNA sequence: TGTGCCAGCAGCCCGGACAGGGAAGAGACCCAGTACTTC. Residues: CASSPDREETQYF.

About this clone itself: A read error may account for a junction end that differs from germline. This chain uses TRBV7-9 with TRBJ2-2; 14 nucleotides line up with TRBD2. The length of the CDR3 is 19 residues. Looked up from germline, CDR1 is SEHNR and CDR2 is FQNEAQ (reference sequence). CDR3 in DNA: TGTGCCAGCAGTTCTTGGACTAGCGGGAGGTGGGGGAACGCCGGGGAGCTGTTTTTT. It translates to CASSSWTSGRWGNAGELFF.

The CDR3 sequence is CATSRDAGGMNTGELFF. The CDR3, as DNA: TGTGCCACCAGCAGAGATGCCGGCGGGATGAACACCGGGGAGCTGTTTTTT. This sequence joins TRBV15 and TRBJ2-2, with TRBD2 as a possible D gene (6 bases). V was pared by 0 bases and J by 1 base, with 12 bases between. The CDR3 runs to 17 residues. Germline V CDR1 and CDR2: LNHNV, YYDKDF (reference sequence).

This clone was recorded once. The chain recombines TRBV27 with TRBJ1-5; 8 positions agree with TRBD1. V trimming: 6 bases; J trimming: 9 bases; junction bases outside the gene matches: 7. Germline values: CDR1 MNHEY, CDR2 SMNVEV (reference sequence). CDR3 size: 13 residues. CDR3 coding DNA: TGTGCCAGCAGAAGGACAGGGTTGGGGCCCCAGCATTTT. It codes for CASRRTGLGPQHF.

This chain links TRBV14 with TRBJ1-3; D not resolved. V was trimmed by 6 bases and J by 0 bases, leaving 12 bases between them. Looked up from germline, CDR1 is SGHDN and CDR2 is FVKESK. CDR3 length: 15 amino acids. The CDR3 nucleotides are TGTGCCAGCAGGCGGACGGGAAGCTCTGGAAACACCATATATTTT. Residues: CASRRTGSSGNTIYF.

This sequence joins TRBV5-1 and TRBJ2-1; 10 bases match TRBD2. The CDR3 is made up of 15 amino acids. Germline CDR1 is SGHRS and CDR2 is YFSETQ. Trimming took 0 bases from V and 9 from J; bases not matched to a gene: 6. In DNA form, the CDR3 reads TGCGCCAGCAGCTTGGAGAGCGGGAGGGCCAGTGAGCAGTTCTTC. Protein sequence: CASSLESGRASEQFF.

The rearrangement links TRBV19 to TRBJ2-1; 7 positions agree with TRBD2. From germline, CDR1 is LNHDA and CDR2 SQIVND (reference sequence). The V gene end was trimmed by 6 bases and the J gene end by 1 base; junction bases not matched to a gene: 12. CDR3 length: 17 amino acids. CDR3 amino acids: CASSGAAGAYSYNEQFF. CDR3 nucleotide sequence: TGTGCCAGTAGCGGGGCGGCGGGAGCCTATTCCTACAATGAGCAGTTCTTC.

This chain uses TRBV10-3 with TRBJ2-3; 11 nucleotides align to TRBD2. With 6 bases clipped from V and 2 bases from J, the junction kept 4 bases outside the gene matches. Looked up from germline, CDR1 is ENHRY and CDR2 is SYGVKD. The CDR3 contains 15 residues. CDR3 coding DNA: TGTGCCATCAGGAGGGGACTAGCGGACACAGATACGCAGTATTTT. Its protein product is CAIRRGLADTDTQYF.